This T cell receptor beta chain derives from a study of cytomegalovirus exposure and HLA in healthy donors. The primer mix had 60 Vbeta and 13 Jbeta primers. Assay: immunoSEQ multiplex PCR; the TCRdb copy retains only in-frame clones and omits some. The table has roughly 120,000 clones, 75% to 80% seen once. Trimming took 5 bases from V and 6 from J; bases not matched to a gene: 9. Germline V lookup: CDR1 SGHVS, CDR2 FQNEAQ. The CDR3 spans 15 residues. The sequence derives from a woman aged 25 to 45 in good health and CMV-seronegative. Sequenced sample: PBMCs. The chain links TRBV7-8 to TRBJ1-5; 8 nucleotides line up with TRBD1. The CDR3 nucleotides read TGTGCCAGCAGCCCAGGGACAGGAGGGCGTCAGCCCCAGCATTTT. It encodes CASSPGTGGRQPQHF.